This TCR beta chain is from a study of cytomegalovirus exposure and HLA in healthy donors. Points from the study as a whole: In vitro, three CMV-associated chains proved specific for CMV antigens. It was reported that the classifier diagnosed cytomegalovirus status with high specificity and sensitivity in both the original and validation cohorts.

TCRdb keeps only in-frame clones here, not all; method: immunoSEQ multiplex PCR. The table lists some 140,000 clones, about nine tenths of them singletons, with less than 3.5% in the top ten. This clone was observed a single time. Antigen specificity is unknown. V was clipped by 1 base and J by 7 bases, with 16 bases between them. The germline V gene encodes CDR1 MNHNS and CDR2 SASEGT. This CDR3 has 16 amino acids. The chain uses TRBV6-1 and TRBJ1-4, with D unclear. This TCR derives from a man between 18 and 35 years old in good health and CMV-seronegative. The sequencing input was PBMCs. DNA of the CDR3: TGTGCCAGCAGTGAAGGCGCAGGCCCGCGGGGTGAAAAACTGTTTTTT. Amino acid sequence: CASSEGAGPRGEKLFF.